Following are 26 T cell receptor beta chains from one sample sequenced in a study of control samples from healthy donors and cancer patients. Measured with immunoSEQ multiplex PCR; TCRdb has only the in-frame clones, and not every one. This table has about 160,000 clones, over 95% appearing once. Sequences were obtained from blood. Receptors originate from a woman aged 30 to 39 in good health.

This clone was seen once. The rearrangement links TRBV7-9 to TRBJ1-1, with a tentative D call TRBD1 (5 bases). V was trimmed by 1 base and J by 5 bases, leaving 8 bases between them. The CDR3 sequence is 13 residues long. CDR1 SEHNR and CDR2 FQNEAQ come from the germline V gene (reference sequence). The CDR3 nucleotides are TGTGCCAGCAGCTTAGGGGGCCTAACTGAAGCTTTCTTT. It codes for CASSLGGLTEAFF.

The CDR3 DNA reads as TGCGCCAGCAGTGAGTCAGGCAGGAACATTCAGTACTTC. Residues: CASSESGRNIQYF. The gene calls are TRBV10-1 and TRBJ2-4; D is ambiguous. CDR1 is WNHNN and CDR2 is SYGVQD in the germline V gene (reference sequence). This CDR3 spans 13 amino acids. Trimming shortened V by 0 bases and J by 7 bases, and 7 bases separated the two germline ends.

The CDR3 region has the DNA TGTGCCAGCAGGGAGCTACAGGGTTGGCAGTCACCCCTCCACTTT. The encoded protein is CASRELQGWQSPLHF. V usage is TRBV27 and J usage is TRBJ1-6; D may be TRBD1 (6 bases). The CDR3 is made up of 15 amino acids. Trimming left V 6 bases short and J 10 bases short, with 19 bases between. Germline V gives CDR1 MNHEY, CDR2 SMNVEV (reference sequence).

The chain uses TRBV4-1 and TRBJ2-3; the match to TRBD2 covers 14 bases. This CDR3 spans 16 amino acids. V dropped 1 base and J dropped 4; count of bases not matched to a gene: 1. Germline loops: CDR1 MGHRA, CDR2 YSYEKL. CDR3 sequence: CASSQVTSGGADTQYF. CDR3 coding DNA: TGCGCCAGCAGCCAAGTGACTAGCGGGGGGGCAGATACGCAGTATTTT.

This chain uses TRBV6-2 or TRBV6-3 with TRBJ2-7; D gene ambiguous. The CDR3 spans 14 residues. V was cut by 4 bases and J by 0 bases, with 10 bases left in between. Germline lookup yields CDR1 MNHEY and CDR2 SVGEGT. The CDR3 nucleotides are TGTGCCAGCAGTTGGTTGGGTGGCTCCTACGAGCAGTACTTC. Protein sequence: CASSWLGGSYEQYF.

This chain uses TRBV19 with TRBJ2-7, with 10 bases that match TRBD1. The CDR3 spans 15 residues. V shed 4 bases and J 4 bases; nucleotides not matched to a gene: 7. Germline CDR1 is LNHDA and CDR2 is SQIVND (reference sequence). CDR3 bases: TGTGCCAGTAGTACCCCCGACAGGGGGCGGTACGAGCAGTACTTC. Protein sequence: CASSTPDRGRYEQYF.

This clone occurred once. The genes are TRBV6-5 and TRBJ1-5, with 7 nucleotides matching TRBD1. This CDR3 is built from 13 residues. V gave up 6 bases and J gave up 6 bases; unmatched junction bases: 5. CDR1 and CDR2 (germline): MNHEY, SVGAGI. As DNA, the CDR3 is TGTGCCAGCAGGGGACAGCTAATTCAGCCCCAGCATTTT. The encoded protein is CASRGQLIQPQHF.

The chain recombines TRBV29-1 with TRBJ2-1, with TRBD2 matching 10 bases. CDR3 size: 13 residues. With 7 bases clipped from V and 7 bases from J, the junction kept 7 bases outside the gene matches. Germline V gene data show CDR1 as SQVTM and CDR2 as ANQGSEA. The CDR3 spells CSALAGEGNEQFF. DNA of the CDR3: TGCAGCGCCCTAGCGGGAGAGGGGAATGAGCAGTTCTTC.

This clone came up once. The rearrangement joins TRBV19 to TRBJ1-2, with 10 bases that match TRBD1. The V gene end was trimmed by 5 bases and the J gene end by 5 bases; junction bases not matched to a gene: 5. The CDR3 has 14 amino acids. Looked up from germline, CDR1 is LNHDA and CDR2 is SQIVND (reference sequence). The CDR3, as DNA: TGTGCCAGTAGTGGCGGGACAGGGGCATATGGCTACACCTTC. Translating it yields CASSGGTGAYGYTF.

The V and J genes are TRBV4-2 and TRBJ2-3; tentatively, D is TRBD1 or TRBD2 (5 bases each). The germline CDR1 and CDR2 sequences are LGHNA and YNFKEQ. The V and J ends lost 1 base and 9 bases respectively, with 17 bases between them. CDR3 length equals 15 residues. CDR3 coding DNA: TGTGCCAGCAGCCAAGTAAGAGGGGCACCGGGGACGCAGTATTTT. Residues: CASSQVRGAPGTQYF.

This chain joins TRBV21-1 and TRBJ2-3; the D segment call TRBD2 is taken from the table without a DNA check. TRBV21-1 is labeled a pseudogene. The CDR3 extends over 17 amino acids. CDR3 nucleotides: TGTGCCAGCAGCGGCGGACTCGGGCCCATGGGCACAGATACGCAGTATTTT. Translation gives CASSGGLGPMGTDTQYF.

The chain is built from TRBV2 and TRBJ1-1; D is perhaps TRBD1 (6 bases). Between the trimmed V and J ends, which lost 6 bases and 4 bases, there was a span of 12 bases. This CDR3 region has 13 residues. CDR1 is SNHLY, CDR2 FYNNEI, per germline. CDR3 nucleotide sequence: TGTGCCAGCAGCGCACAGGGCGGCACTGAAGCTTTCTTT. This encodes CASSAQGGTEAFF.

This clone was counted a few times. J is TRBJ1-2 and V is TRBV11-2; D gene uncertain. Trimming shortened V by 8 bases and J by 8 bases, and 18 bases separated the two germline ends. CDR1 and CDR2 (germline): SGHAT, FQNNGV. The CDR3 runs 13 residues. CDR3 DNA: TGTGCCAGCCGAACCCTAAATTTGAAGGGCTACACCTTC. This encodes CASRTLNLKGYTF.

Turning to this clone: The sample carries other DNA sequences with the same CDR3. The rearrangement joins TRBV28 to TRBJ1-2, with a tentative D call TRBD1 (6 bases). Germline loops: CDR1 MDHEN, CDR2 SYDVKM. There are 12 residues in the CDR3. Deletions cut 4 bases from V and 4 bases from J, with 7 bases between. The CDR3 loop reads CASSSDSYGYTF. For the CDR3, the DNA is TGTGCCAGCAGTTCGGACAGCTATGGCTACACCTTC.

This sequence joins TRBV7-9 and TRBJ2-3; maybe TRBD1 (5 bases). CDR1 SEHNR and CDR2 FQNEAQ come from the germline V gene (reference sequence). The CDR3 covers 14 residues. V lost 3 bases, J lost 4 bases, and 11 bases lay in between. The DNA for the CDR3 is TGTGCCAGCAGCTTCGTGGGGCACTCAGATACGCAGTATTTT. This translates into CASSFVGHSDTQYF. Combining the CDR3 with reference TRBV7-9 and TRBJ2-3 gives the whole variable domain DTGVSQNPRHKITKRGQNVTFRCDPISEHNRLYWYRQTLGQGPEFLTYFQNEAQLEKSRLLSDRFSAERPKGSFSTLEIQRTEQGDSAMYLCASSFVGHSDTQYFGPGTRLTVL.

This rearrangement joins TRBV27 to TRBJ1-1, with D tentatively TRBD1 (5 bases). Germline V gene sequence: CDR1 MNHEY, CDR2 SMNVEV (reference sequence). This CDR3 spans 14 amino acids. Trimming pared 6 bases from V and 1 base from J, leaving 12 bases between. CDR3 loop: CASRTGTANTEAFF. DNA for the CDR3: TGTGCCAGCAGAACCGGGACGGCGAACACTGAAGCTTTCTTT.

The chain has TRBV4-1 and TRBJ1-1, with D unresolved. The CDR3 has 13 residues. V was trimmed by 4 bases and J by 1 base, leaving 7 bases between them. From germline, CDR1 is MGHRA and CDR2 YSYEKL. CDR3 residues: CASSRPGNTEAFF. The CDR3 DNA reads as TGCGCCAGCAGCCGTCCCGGGAACACTGAAGCTTTCTTT.

This clone was seen once. This chain joins TRBV18 and TRBJ1-3; the D gene is possibly TRBD1 (5 bases). CDR3 length: 16 amino acids. Trimming took 2 bases from V and 0 from J, leaving 11 bases between them. CDR1 KGHSH and CDR2 LQKENI come from the germline V gene. In DNA, the CDR3 is TGTGCCAGCTCACCAGAGGGACCAAACTCTGGAAACACCATATATTTT. Translated, it gives CASSPEGPNSGNTIYF.

The gene calls are TRBV3-1 (or the pseudogene TRBV3-2) and TRBJ1-5; TRBD1 agrees at 7 bases. CDR3 length equals 15 residues. Germline values: CDR1 LGHDT, CDR2 YNNKEL (reference sequence). V gave up 5 bases and J gave up 5 bases; unmatched junction bases: 9. The CDR3 nucleotides read TGTGCCAGCAGCAGTAGACAGGGTACGGATCAGCCCCAGCATTTT. Translating gives CASSSRQGTDQPQHF.

The chain links TRBV28 to TRBJ1-5; D is unresolved. The V and J ends lost 5 bases and 9 bases respectively, with 11 bases between them. The germline V gene has CDR1 MDHEN and CDR2 SYDVKM. CDR3 length: 12 residues. The CDR3 DNA follows: TGTGCCAGCAGTCCCCGATGGCGGCCCCAGCATTTT. Its protein product is CASSPRWRPQHF.

This clone has only one observation. V gene TRBV19 combines with J gene TRBJ1-1; the D is unclear. CDR1 is LNHDA, CDR2 SQIVND, per germline (reference sequence). V gave up 1 base and J gave up 1 base, with 10 bases separating them. This CDR3 comprises 15 residues. In DNA, the CDR3 is TGTGCCAGTAGTATAGTTCAGGAACCGAACACTGAAGCTTTCTTT. Translation: CASSIVQEPNTEAFF. The whole variable domain, filled in from reference TRBV19 and TRBJ1-1, reads DGGITQSPKYLFRKEGQNVTLSCEQNLNHDAMYWYRQDPGQGLRLIYYSQIVNDFQKGDIAEGYSVSREKKESFPLTVTSAQKNPTAFYLCASSIVQEPNTEAFFGQGTRLTVV.

This chain links TRBV6-6 with TRBJ1-5; the D is unclear. Trimming removed 0 bases at V and 6 bases at J, with 12 bases between. The CDR3 length is 15 residues. The germline CDR1 and CDR2 sequences are MNHNY and SVGAGI (reference sequence). The CDR3 sequence is CASSYSMGWVQPQHF. CDR3 sequence (DNA): TGTGCCAGCAGTTACTCGATGGGCTGGGTTCAGCCCCAGCATTTT.

This clone was seen just once. J is TRBJ2-7 and V is TRBV4-1; D possibly corresponds to TRBD1 (5 bases). Looked up from germline, CDR1 is MGHRA and CDR2 is YSYEKL. Trimming shortened V by 2 bases and J by 4 bases, and 15 bases separated the two germline ends. The CDR3 has 15 residues. The CDR3, as DNA: TGCGCCAGCAGCCAATTAGGTGGGGCTCCTTACGAGCAGTACTTC. Its protein is CASSQLGGAPYEQYF.

V gene TRBV12-5 combines with J gene TRBJ1-1; 8 bases map to TRBD1. Germline trimming cut 4 bases from V and 2 bases from J; bases unmatched to any gene: 6. This CDR3 region has 15 residues. The germline gives CDR1 LGHNT, CDR2 FRNRAP. In DNA, the CDR3 is TGTGCTAGTGGTTCTGACAGGGGCCTCAACACTGAAGCTTTCTTT. Protein: CASGSDRGLNTEAFF.

This clone was found a few times. The rearrangement uses TRBV19 and TRBJ2-1; TRBD1 matches 11 bases. Per the germline V gene, CDR1 is LNHDA and CDR2 is SQIVND (reference sequence). J was trimmed by 7 bases and V by 8 bases; bases with no gene match: 10. There are 15 residues in the CDR3. The CDR3 region has the DNA TGTGCCAGTGGAACCGGGACAGGGGGGTGGAATGAGCAGTTCTTC. It codes for CASGTGTGGWNEQFF. The full variable domain, with the rest looked up from reference TRBV19 and TRBJ2-1, is DGGITQSPKYLFRKEGQNVTLSCEQNLNHDAMYWYRQDPGQGLRLIYYSQIVNDFQKGDIAEGYSVSREKKESFPLTVTSAQKNPTAFYLCASGTGTGGWNEQFFGPGTRLTVL.

The chain links TRBV28 to TRBJ1-2; no firm D call. V was trimmed by 5 bases and J by 2 bases, leaving 9 bases between them. The CDR3 totals 13 residues. The germline V gene has CDR1 MDHEN and CDR2 SYDVKM. CDR3 DNA sequence: TGTGCCAGCAGTGTCCCGGAGAACTATGGCTACACCTTC. It encodes CASSVPENYGYTF.